The rows below give T cell receptor beta chains drawn from one sample of a study of T-cell reconstitution after alpha-beta-depleted transplantation in children. TCRdb re-analysed the PCR reads in MiXCR, keeping a single row per CDR3 protein. The sample shows 200,000 to 250,000 distinct CDR3 sequences, around 10% of them seen only once. The source was PBMCs from the stem cell graft donor, collected from the stem cell graft. Receptors were obtained from a human donor who donated a stem cell graft to a child with acute lymphoblastic leukemia. Each CDR3 is given with its conserved first and last residue. D genes are given only for firm matches. Only part of the rows carry a size: once, few, many, or a class if the clone is expanded.

TRBV7-9	NA	many	TRBJ1-2	TGTGCCAGCAGCGTTGTCAGGGGTGGCTACACCTTC	CASSVVRGGYTF
TRBV10-3	NA	few	TRBJ2-3	TGTGCCATCAGTGGGTCTCAAGGAGATACGCAGTATTTT	CAISGSQGDTQYF
TRBV7-2	NA	few	TRBJ1-1	TGTGCCAGCAGTAGACATTTTCCCAACACTGAAGCTTTCTTT	CASSRHFPNTEAFF
TRBV27	NA	many	TRBJ2-2	TGTGCCAGCAACCATCTAGCGAACACCGGGGAGCTGTTTTTT	CASNHLANTGELFF
TRBV12-3/TRBV12-4	NA	few	TRBJ2-7	TGTGCCAGCAGTTTAGCGGAACGTGCGGAGCAGTACTTC	CASSLAERAEQYF
TRBV7-9	NA	NA	TRBJ1-1	TGTGCCAGCAGATCCTTTCAGGGGCCCGGACTAACTGAAGCTTTCTTT	CASRSFQGPGLTEAFF
TRBV29-1	NA	few	TRBJ2-6	TGCAGCGTTGAACGAGTGTCTGGGGCCAACGTCCTGACTTTC	CSVERVSGANVLTF
TRBV9	NA	many	TRBJ1-2	TGTGCCAGCAGCCCACAACCATCAGGGGTAGCAAGGAATAACTATGGCTACACCTTC	CASSPQPSGVARNNYGYTF
TRBV12-3/TRBV12-4	TRBD1	NA	TRBJ1-5	TGTGCCAGCAGACAGGGGGGTAATCAGCCCCAGCATTTT	CASRQGGNQPQHF
TRBV3-1	TRBD1	many	TRBJ2-7	TGTGCCAGCAGCGGAACGGACAGGGGGGTCGAGCAGTACTTC	CASSGTDRGVEQYF
TRBV10-3	TRBD1	NA	TRBJ1-1	TGTGCCATCAGTGGCACCGGGACAGCCCTTCTCAACGCTGAAGCTTTCTTT	CAISGTGTALLNAEAFF
TRBV24-1	NA	NA	TRBJ2-1	TGTGCCACCAGTGATAGTTATGGGGACACTTACAATGAGCAGTTCTTC	CATSDSYGDTYNEQFF
TRBV12-3/TRBV12-4	TRBD2	many	TRBJ2-2	TGTGCCAGCAGCTCTACTACTAGCGGGGGGGCCGGGGAGCTGTTTTTT	CASSSTTSGGAGELFF
TRBV20-1	NA	many	TRBJ1-1	TGCAGTGCTAGTGCGAGGACTGAAGCTTTCTTT	CSASARTEAFF
TRBV20-1	NA	many	TRBJ2-6	TGCAGTGCTGATGGACAGTTCTCTGGGGCCAACGTCCTGACTTTC	CSADGQFSGANVLTF
TRBV12-3/TRBV12-4	NA	many	TRBJ1-4	TGTGCCAGCAGATTAGGACAGCCCGCAACTAATGAAAAACTGTTTTTT	CASRLGQPATNEKLFF
TRBV20-1	TRBD2	NA	TRBJ2-1	TGCAGTGCGCGGGAGACCCTAAATGAGCAGTTCTTC	CSARETLNEQFF
TRBV27	NA	many	TRBJ2-7	TGTGCCAGCGGGAGGGGGGATACCTACGAGCAGTACTTC	CASGRGDTYEQYF
TRBV6-6	NA	NA	TRBJ2-7	TGTGCCAGCAGTTATAGCCCTCCCCACGAGCAGTACTTC	CASSYSPPHEQYF
TRBV12-3/TRBV12-4	NA	NA	TRBJ1-2	TGTGCCAGCAGTAGGGGCGGGGCGCTTGGCTACACCTTC	CASSRGGALGYTF
TRBV20-1	NA	NA	TRBJ2-3	TGCAGTTTTCCCGGCCTCGGGACTCCGGGTGTCGGTACGCAGTATTTT	CSFPGLGTPGVGTQYF
TRBV7-7	TRBD2	many	TRBJ2-2	TGTGCCAGCAGCTTAGATCCCGGGGGGAGACTCACCGGGGAGCTGTTTTTT	CASSLDPGGRLTGELFF
TRBV20-1	NA	many	TRBJ2-7	TGCAGTGCTAGAGATAGGGCCAGAGCCAAGCAGTACTTC	CSARDRARAKQYF
TRBV20-1	TRBD1	many	TRBJ2-5	TGCAGTGCCCAGGGGGTCTTAGAAGAGACCCAGTACTTC	CSAQGVLEETQYF
TRBV25-1	NA	many	TRBJ2-7	TGTGCCAGCAGCGGCGTAGGCAGCTACTCCTACGAGCAGTACTTC	CASSGVGSYSYEQYF
TRBV7-9	NA	few	TRBJ2-2	TGTGCCAGCAGCGGCTGGGACGGGGAGCTGTTTTTT	CASSGWDGELFF
TRBV20-1	TRBD1	few	TRBJ1-1	TGCAGTGCTAGAGAGAGACAGGGGCGGAATGCTGAAGCTTTCTTT	CSARERQGRNAEAFF
TRBV7-8	NA	few	TRBJ1-2	TGTGCCAGCAGCTTAGGATTCAGGGATTACGGCTACACCTTC	CASSLGFRDYGYTF
TRBV3-1	NA	NA	TRBJ1-4	TGTGCCAGCAGCAAATTACAGGGTTCTAATGAAAAACTGTTTTTT	CASSKLQGSNEKLFF
TRBV5-1	TRBD1	few	TRBJ2-7	TGCGCCAGCAGCTTGGGGCGGGACAGGGTGACCTACGAGCAGTACTTC	CASSLGRDRVTYEQYF
TRBV6-5	TRBD1	once	TRBJ2-1	TGTGCCAGCAGTTATTCCGGGCTTACAGGGGCTTTCAACAATGAGCAGTTCTTC	CASSYSGLTGAFNNEQFF
TRBV29-1	NA	few	TRBJ1-1	TGCAGCGTTGAATACGGGGGGGTTCAAACGCGAGCTTTCTTT	CSVEYGGVQTRAFF
TRBV25-1	NA	few	TRBJ2-7	TGTGCCAGCAGTGAGGGAGCGCGCTACGAGCAGTACTTC	CASSEGARYEQYF
TRBV20-1	NA	few	TRBJ1-5	TGCAGTGCTAGTCGGGTTAGCGGTCGTTCGGTGCCCCAGCATTTT	CSASRVSGRSVPQHF
TRBV10-3	TRBD1	many	TRBJ2-7	TGTGCCATCAGTGAAGGGACAGGGCTCCACGAGCAGTACTTC	CAISEGTGLHEQYF
TRBV9	TRBD1	many	TRBJ2-3	TGTGCCAGCAGCGTTGGGACAGGGGCAGATACGCAGTATTTT	CASSVGTGADTQYF
TRBV3-1	NA	few	TRBJ2-7	TGTGCCAGCAGCCAAACCCAGACGATCTCCTACGAGCAGTACTTC	CASSQTQTISYEQYF
TRBV6-1	TRBD1	NA	TRBJ1-4	TGTGCCAGCAGTGCGCACAGGGGTTTGAGTGAAAAACTGTTTTTT	CASSAHRGLSEKLFF
TRBV4-1	NA	NA	TRBJ2-1	TGCGCCAGCAGTCAGGGCCGACGCAATGAGCAGTTCTTC	CASSQGRRNEQFF
TRBV12-3/TRBV12-4	NA	many	TRBJ2-1	TGTGCCAGCAGTCGGGCTTTGGGGGAGCAGTTCTTC	CASSRALGEQFF
TRBV5-1	TRBD1	many	TRBJ2-1	TGCGCCAGCAGCTTACAGGGGGATTGGACCTACAATGAGCAGTTCTTC	CASSLQGDWTYNEQFF
TRBV12-3/TRBV12-4	TRBD2	NA	TRBJ2-5	TGTGCCAGCAGTGGACTAGCGGGGGAAGGGGAAGAGACCCAGTACTTC	CASSGLAGEGEETQYF
TRBV5-4	NA	few	TRBJ2-1	TGTGCCAGCAGCTTGTCGGGGACTTCCTACAATGAGCAGTTCTTC	CASSLSGTSYNEQFF
TRBV7-9	NA	NA	TRBJ2-3	TGTGCCAGCAGCTTAAGGAGCGCATCAGATACGCAGTATTTT	CASSLRSASDTQYF
TRBV20-1	NA	NA	TRBJ1-1	TGCAGTGCTAGTCCACAGACCCTGAGAGCTTTCTTT	CSASPQTLRAFF
TRBV12-3/TRBV12-4	NA	many	TRBJ2-6	TGTGCCATCCATTCAGGGGCCAACGTCCTGACTTTC	CAIHSGANVLTF
TRBV4-2	NA	NA	TRBJ1-5	TGTGCCAGCAGCCAAGATCAGGGCAGGGGAGGGTATCAGCCCCAGCATTTT	CASSQDQGRGGYQPQHF
TRBV7-9	NA	NA	TRBJ1-5	TGTGCCAGCAGCTTCTCGATCGGACGGGAGCTTCAGCCCCAGCATTTT	CASSFSIGRELQPQHF
TRBV12-3/TRBV12-4	TRBD1	NA	TRBJ2-3	TGTGCCAGCAGGAGGACAGGGGTGACAGATACGCAGTATTTT	CASRRTGVTDTQYF
TRBV5-1	TRBD1	few	TRBJ2-5	TGCGCCAGCAGCGAAGGGACAGGGAGAGGGAAGACCCAGTACTTC	CASSEGTGRGKTQYF
TRBV7-8	NA	many	TRBJ2-5	TGTGCCAGCTACCCCGAGGGTATTGGGGAGACCCAGTACTTC	CASYPEGIGETQYF
TRBV6-5	NA	few	TRBJ2-3	TGTGCCAGCAGTTACGGCAGGCTAGCGACAGATACGCAGTATTTT	CASSYGRLATDTQYF